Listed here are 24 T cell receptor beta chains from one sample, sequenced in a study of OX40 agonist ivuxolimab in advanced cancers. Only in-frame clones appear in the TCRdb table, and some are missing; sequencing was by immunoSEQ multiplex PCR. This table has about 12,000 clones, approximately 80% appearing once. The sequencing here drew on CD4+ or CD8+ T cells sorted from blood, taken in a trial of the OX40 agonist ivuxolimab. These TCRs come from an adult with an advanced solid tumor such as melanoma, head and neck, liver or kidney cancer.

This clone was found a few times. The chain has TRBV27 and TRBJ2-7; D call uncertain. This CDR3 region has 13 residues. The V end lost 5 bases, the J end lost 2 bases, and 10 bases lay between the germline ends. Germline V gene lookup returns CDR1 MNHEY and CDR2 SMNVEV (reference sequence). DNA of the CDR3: TGTGCCAGCAGTCCGCTTAAAGCCTACGAGCAGTACTTC. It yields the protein CASSPLKAYEQYF.

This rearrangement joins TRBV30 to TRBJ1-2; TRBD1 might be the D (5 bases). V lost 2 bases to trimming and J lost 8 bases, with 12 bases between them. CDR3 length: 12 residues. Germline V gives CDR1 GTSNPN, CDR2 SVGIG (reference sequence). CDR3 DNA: TGTGCCTGGAGTACGGGGGACGCCGGCTACACCTTC. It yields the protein CAWSTGDAGYTF.

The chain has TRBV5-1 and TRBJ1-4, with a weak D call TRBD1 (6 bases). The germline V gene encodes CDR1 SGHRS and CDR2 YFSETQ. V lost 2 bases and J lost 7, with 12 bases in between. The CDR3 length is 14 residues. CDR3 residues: CASSLQGFSEKLFF. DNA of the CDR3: TGCGCCAGCAGCTTACAGGGCTTTAGTGAAAAACTGTTTTTT. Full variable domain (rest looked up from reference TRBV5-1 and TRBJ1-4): KAGVTQTPRYLIKTRGQQVTLSCSPISGHRSVSWYQQTPGQGLQFLFEYFSETQRNKGNFPGRFSGRQFSNSRSEMNVSTLELGDSALYLCASSLQGFSEKLFFGSGTQLSVL.

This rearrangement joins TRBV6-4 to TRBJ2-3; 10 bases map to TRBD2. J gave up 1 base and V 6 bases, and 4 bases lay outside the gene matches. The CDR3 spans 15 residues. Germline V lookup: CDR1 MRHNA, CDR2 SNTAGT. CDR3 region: CASSGGTSGTDTQYF. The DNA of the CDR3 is TGTGCCAGCAGCGGCGGGACTAGCGGCACAGATACGCAGTATTTT.

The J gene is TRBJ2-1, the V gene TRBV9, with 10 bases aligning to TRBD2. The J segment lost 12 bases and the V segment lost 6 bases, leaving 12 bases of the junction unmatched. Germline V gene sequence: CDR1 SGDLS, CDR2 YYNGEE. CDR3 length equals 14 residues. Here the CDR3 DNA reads TGTGCCAGCAACCCAGCGGGAGGGCCGCAGGTGCAGTTCTTC. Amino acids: CASNPAGGPQVQFF. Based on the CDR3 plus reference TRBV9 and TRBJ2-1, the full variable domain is DSGVTQTPKHLITATGQRVTLRCSPRSGDLSVYWYQQSLDQGLQFLIQYYNGEERAKGNILERFSAQQFPDLHSELNLSSLELGDSALYFCASNPAGGPQVQFFGPGTRLTVL.

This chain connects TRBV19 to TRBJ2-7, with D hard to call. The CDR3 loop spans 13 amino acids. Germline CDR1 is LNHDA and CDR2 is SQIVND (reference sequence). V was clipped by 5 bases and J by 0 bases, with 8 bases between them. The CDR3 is CASSQTPSYEQYF. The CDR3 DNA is TGTGCCAGTAGTCAGACACCCTCCTACGAGCAGTACTTC.

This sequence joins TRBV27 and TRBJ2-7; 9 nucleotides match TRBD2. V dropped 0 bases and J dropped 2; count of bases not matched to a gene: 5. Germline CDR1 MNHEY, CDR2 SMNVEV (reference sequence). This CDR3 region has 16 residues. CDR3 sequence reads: CASSLSKGGRAYEQYF. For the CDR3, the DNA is TGTGCCAGCAGTTTATCGAAAGGCGGGAGGGCCTACGAGCAGTACTTC.

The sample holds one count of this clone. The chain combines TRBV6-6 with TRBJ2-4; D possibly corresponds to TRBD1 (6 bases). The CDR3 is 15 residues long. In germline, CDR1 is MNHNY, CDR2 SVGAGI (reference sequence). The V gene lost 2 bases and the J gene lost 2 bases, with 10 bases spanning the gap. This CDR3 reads CASSYMGATKNIQYF. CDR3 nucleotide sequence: TGTGCCAGCAGTTACATGGGGGCGACCAAAAACATTCAGTACTTC.

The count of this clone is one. The CDR3 DNA follows: TGTGCCAGCAGCTTAGTGGGGGCCTCCGCCTACGAGCAGTACTTC. This codes for CASSLVGASAYEQYF. The V gene is TRBV7-9, the J gene TRBJ2-7; tentatively, D is TRBD1 (6 bases). This CDR3 is 15 amino acids long. Looked up from germline, CDR1 is SEHNR and CDR2 is FQNEAQ (reference sequence). Trimming pared 1 base from V and 2 bases from J, leaving 12 bases between.

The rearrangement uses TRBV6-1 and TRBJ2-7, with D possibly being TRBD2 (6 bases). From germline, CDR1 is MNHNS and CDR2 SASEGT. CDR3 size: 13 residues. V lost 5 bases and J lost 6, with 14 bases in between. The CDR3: CASSTREEGEQYF. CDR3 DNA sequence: TGTGCCAGCAGTACCCGAGAGGAGGGCGAGCAGTACTTC.

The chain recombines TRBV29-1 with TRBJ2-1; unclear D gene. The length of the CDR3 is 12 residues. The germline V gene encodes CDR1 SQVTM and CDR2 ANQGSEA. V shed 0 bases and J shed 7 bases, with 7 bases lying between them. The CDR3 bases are TGCAGCGTTGAAGAGGCCGGTAATGAGCAGTTCTTC. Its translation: CSVEEAGNEQFF.

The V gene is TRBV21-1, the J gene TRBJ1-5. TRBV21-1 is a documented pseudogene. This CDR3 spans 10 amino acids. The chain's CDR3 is CASGRQPQHF. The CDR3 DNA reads TGTGCCAGCGGAAGACAGCCCCAGCATTTT.

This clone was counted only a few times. CDR3: CASSEESGDYNEQFF. The CDR3 DNA sequence: TGTGCCAGCAGTGAAGAGAGCGGCGACTACAATGAGCAGTTCTTC. J is TRBJ2-1 and V is TRBV6-1, with D possibly being TRBD2 (5 bases). The CDR3 covers 15 residues. Trimming removed 1 base at V and 3 bases at J, with 10 bases between. Germline-derived CDR1 and CDR2 are MNHNS and SASEGT.

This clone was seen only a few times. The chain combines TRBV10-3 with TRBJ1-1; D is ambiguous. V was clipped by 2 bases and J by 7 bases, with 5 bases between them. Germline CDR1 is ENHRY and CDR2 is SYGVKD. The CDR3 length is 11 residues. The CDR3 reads CAISEVGEAFF. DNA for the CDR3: TGTGCCATCAGTGAGGTGGGTGAAGCTTTCTTT.

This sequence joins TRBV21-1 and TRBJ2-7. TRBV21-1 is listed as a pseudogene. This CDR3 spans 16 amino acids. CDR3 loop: CASSLRKRWGFYEQYF. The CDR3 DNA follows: TGTGCCAGCTCCTTACGGAAGCGCTGGGGGTTTTACGAGCAGTACTTC.

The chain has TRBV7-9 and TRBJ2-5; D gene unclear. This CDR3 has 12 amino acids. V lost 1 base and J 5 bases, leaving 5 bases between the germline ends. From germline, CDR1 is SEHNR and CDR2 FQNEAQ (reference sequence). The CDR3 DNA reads TGTGCCAGCAGCTTAGAAACCGAGACCCAGTACTTC. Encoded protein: CASSLETETQYF.

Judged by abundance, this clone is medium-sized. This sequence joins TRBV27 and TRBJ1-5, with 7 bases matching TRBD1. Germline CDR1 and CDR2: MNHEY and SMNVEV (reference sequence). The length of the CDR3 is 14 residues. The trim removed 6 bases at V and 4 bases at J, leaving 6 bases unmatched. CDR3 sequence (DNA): TGTGCCAGCAGCCCGGGACAGTGGAATCAGCCCCAGCATTTT. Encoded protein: CASSPGQWNQPQHF.

CDR3 nucleotide sequence: TGTGCCAGCAGCTTAGAGGGAGGGTCCTACGAGCAGTACTTC. This encodes CASSLEGGSYEQYF. The genes are TRBV13 and TRBJ2-7; 7 bases map to TRBD2. Germline V gives CDR1 PRHDT, CDR2 FYEKMQ (reference sequence). With 1 base clipped from V and 1 base from J, the junction kept 1 base outside the gene matches. CDR3 length: 14 residues.

The CDR3 sequence: CASRERGGREGGYTF. The DNA for the CDR3 is TGTGCCAGCAGAGAGAGGGGGGGGCGCGAGGGTGGCTACACCTTC. The V call is TRBV6-5, the J call TRBJ1-2; possible D gene TRBD1, 6 bases. Trimming removed 6 bases from V and 7 bases from J, with 21 bases in between. Germline assignment: CDR1 MNHEY and CDR2 SVGAGI. The CDR3 is made up of 15 amino acids.

The DNA of the CDR3 is TGTGCCAGCAGCTTAGTGGGCGAGCAGTACTTC. Residues: CASSLVGEQYF. The rearrangement uses TRBV7-9 and TRBJ2-7; D remains ambiguous. CDR3 length equals 11 residues. With 1 base removed from V and 6 bases from J, the gap between germline ends came to 4 bases. CDR1 is SEHNR and CDR2 is FQNEAQ in the germline V gene (reference sequence).

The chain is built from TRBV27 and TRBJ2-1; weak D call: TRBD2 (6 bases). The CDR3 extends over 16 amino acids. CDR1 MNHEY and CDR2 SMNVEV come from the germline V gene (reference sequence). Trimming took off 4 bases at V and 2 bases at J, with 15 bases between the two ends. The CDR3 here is CASSYGHGSTYNEQFF. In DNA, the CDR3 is TGTGCCAGCAGTTACGGGCACGGGAGCACCTACAATGAGCAGTTCTTC.

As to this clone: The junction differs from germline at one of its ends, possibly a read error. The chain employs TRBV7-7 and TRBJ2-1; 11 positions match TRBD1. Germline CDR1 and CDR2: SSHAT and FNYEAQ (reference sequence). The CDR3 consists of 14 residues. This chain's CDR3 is CASSSGQGDDEQFF. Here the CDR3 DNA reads TGTGCTAGCAGCTCGGGACAGGGGGACGATGAGCAGTTCTTC.

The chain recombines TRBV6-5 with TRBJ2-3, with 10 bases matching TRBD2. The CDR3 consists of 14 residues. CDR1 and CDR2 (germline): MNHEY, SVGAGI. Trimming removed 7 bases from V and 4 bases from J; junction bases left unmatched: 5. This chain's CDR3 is CASTSGSMADTQYF. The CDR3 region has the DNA TGTGCCAGCACTAGCGGGAGTATGGCAGATACGCAGTATTTT.

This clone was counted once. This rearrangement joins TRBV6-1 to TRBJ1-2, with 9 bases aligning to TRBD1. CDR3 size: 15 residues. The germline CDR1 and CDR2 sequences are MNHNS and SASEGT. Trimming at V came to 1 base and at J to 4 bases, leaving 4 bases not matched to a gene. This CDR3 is CASSEGTGEIYGYTF. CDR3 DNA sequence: TGTGCCAGCAGTGAAGGGACAGGGGAAATCTATGGCTACACCTTC.